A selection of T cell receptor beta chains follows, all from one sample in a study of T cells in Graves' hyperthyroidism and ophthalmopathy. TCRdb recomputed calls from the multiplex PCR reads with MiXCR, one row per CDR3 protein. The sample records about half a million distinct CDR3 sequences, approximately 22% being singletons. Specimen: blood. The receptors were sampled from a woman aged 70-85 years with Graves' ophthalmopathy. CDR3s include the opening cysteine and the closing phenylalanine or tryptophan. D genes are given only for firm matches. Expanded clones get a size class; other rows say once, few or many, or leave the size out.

TGTGCCAGCAGTCCATACAAGATTTCCTTCTATGGCTACACCTTC CASSPYKISFYGYTF few NA TRBJ1-2 TRBV28
TGTGCCAGCAGTTTACAACAGGGGGCTGGTCAGCCCCAGCATTTT CASSLQQGAGQPQHF many TRBD1 TRBJ1-5 TRBV28
TGCAGTGCCGACCGTGGGGGACCGAACACTGAAGCTTTCTTT CSADRGGPNTEAFF few NA TRBJ1-1 TRBV20-1
TGTGCCAGCAACCGGGGGGGCGGGAGAGGTCGCACAGATACGCAGTATTTT CASNRGGGRGRTDTQYF NA TRBD2 TRBJ2-3 TRBV12-3/TRBV12-4
TGTGCCAGCAGCCAAGAAGATTATCGGGGAGGGCCACGAGATGAGCAGTTCTTC CASSQEDYRGGPRDEQFF NA TRBD2 TRBJ2-1 TRBV3-1
TGTGCCAGCAGCTTAGCGCATTTCACAGATACGCAGTATTTT CASSLAHFTDTQYF few NA TRBJ2-3 TRBV7-9
TGTGCCAGCAGCCAAGGGGGACTAGCGGGGGGGACAGATACGCAGTATTTT CASSQGGLAGGTDTQYF NA TRBD2 TRBJ2-3 TRBV28
TGTGCCAGCAGCCTCGTGGGGTTGAGTGAAAAACTGTTTTTT CASSLVGLSEKLFF NA NA TRBJ1-4 TRBV7-9
TGCGCCAGCAGCTTAACACAGGGGAATTACAATGAGCAGTTCTTC CASSLTQGNYNEQFF few TRBD1 TRBJ2-1 TRBV5-1
TGTGCCAGCAGCCCCCCGGCTAGCGTGGAGACCCAGTACTTC CASSPPASVETQYF few NA TRBJ2-5 TRBV27
TGTGCCAGCAGCGGACATTGGCGGGGTGAGGGTGAAAAACTGTTTTTT CASSGHWRGEGEKLFF NA NA TRBJ1-4 TRBV3-1
TGTGCCAGCAGCCAAGATCTACTAACTAGCGGGGTTCGCTCCTACAATGAGCAGTTCTTC CASSQDLLTSGVRSYNEQFF NA TRBD2 TRBJ2-1 TRBV3-1
TGCGCCAACTCACTGACTAGCGGGAGGGCCCTCTCCTACAATGAGCAGTTCTTC CANSLTSGRALSYNEQFF few TRBD2 TRBJ2-1 TRBV5-1